Presented here are 2 T cell receptor beta chains from one specimen sequenced in a study of blood T cell repertoires in COVID-19. The data were produced by immunoSEQ multiplex PCR, yet TCRdb's version contains in-frame clones alone and is incomplete. The sample holds 33,000 or so clones; about nine tenths are singletons and the top ten take less than 1.2%. Sequencing used peripheral blood. The receptors were gathered from a man aged 70 or older with active or convalescent COVID-19.

The gene calls are TRBV18 and TRBJ1-2; no clear D gene. Germline values: CDR1 KGHSH, CDR2 LQKENI. V was clipped by 2 bases and J by 8 bases, with 12 bases between them. The CDR3 runs to 13 residues. CDR3 in amino acids: CASSPTWSEGYTF. The CDR3 nucleotides are TGTGCCAGCTCACCAACGTGGTCTGAGGGCTACACCTTC. The full variable domain, in which reference TRBV18 and TRBJ1-2 provide the parts outside the CDR3, is NAGVMQNPRHLVRRRGQEARLRCSPMKGHSHVYWYRQLPEEGLKFMVYLQKENIIDESGMPKERFSAEFPKEGPSILRIQQVVRGDSAAYFCASSPTWSEGYTFGSGTRLTVV.

This clone was recorded once. The chain recombines TRBV18 with TRBJ2-7; maybe TRBD1 (5 bases). This CDR3 region has 11 residues. Germline V gene lookup returns CDR1 KGHSH and CDR2 LQKENI. The V and J ends lost 6 bases and 6 bases respectively, with 9 bases between them. CDR3 sequence: CASSLDSEQYF. The CDR3 bases are TGTGCCAGCTCCCTAGACAGCGAGCAGTACTTC.